This is a list of T cell receptor beta chains from one sample in a study of regulatory T cells in long-lasting Graves disease. Via MiXCR, TCRdb re-called the multiplex PCR reads, giving one row per CDR3 protein. The table has roughly 400,000 distinct CDR3 sequences, approximately 15% seen once. These data were likewise used in another study, on T cells in Graves' hyperthyroidism and ophthalmopathy.

This sample comprised peripheral blood mononuclear cells (PBMCs), obtained at new diagnosis, from a patient treated with antithyroid drugs. The receptors were gathered from a woman aged 40-49 years with Graves disease. CDR3s include the opening cysteine and the closing phenylalanine or tryptophan. The order of the fields is V gene, D gene, clone size, J gene, CDR3 DNA, CDR3 protein. The D gene is left open where the match is weak. For some rows the clone size is stated as once, few or many, or as a class when expanded; others skip it.

TRBV20-1	.	few	TRBJ2-4	TGCAGTGCTTCCCGACAGGACGAAGCCAAAAACATTCAGTACTTC	CSASRQDEAKNIQYF
TRBV28	TRBD1	many	TRBJ1-4	TGTGCCAGCAGTTTGAAGACAGGGGGGCATGAAAAACTGTTTTTT	CASSLKTGGHEKLFF
TRBV6-2/TRBV6-3	.	many	TRBJ2-5	TGTGCCAGCAGTGAAATTATAGGATACCAAGAGACCCAGTACTTC	CASSEIIGYQETQYF
TRBV28	.	.	TRBJ1-5	TGTGCCAGCAGTTTAGTCCACAATCAGCCCCAGCATTTT	CASSLVHNQPQHF
TRBV3-1	.	many	TRBJ2-2	TGTGCCAGCAGCCAAGATTCCACCGGGGAGCTGTTTTTT	CASSQDSTGELFF
TRBV3-1	.	.	TRBJ1-3	TGTGCCAGCAGCCAAGGATTAGTGGCGGGAAACACCATATATTTT	CASSQGLVAGNTIYF
TRBV7-6	TRBD2	.	TRBJ2-2	TGTGCCAGCAGCTTACTAGCGTCAGCGGGGATCGGGGAGCTGTTTTTT	CASSLLASAGIGELFF
TRBV18	TRBD2	many	TRBJ2-7	TGTGCCAGCTCCCGGGAGGGATCGACCAAAAGGGAGTACTTC	CASSREGSTKREYF
TRBV27	.	many	TRBJ1-1	TGTGCCAGTGGATGGGTGAACACTGAAGCTTTCTTT	CASGWVNTEAFF
TRBV14	.	many	TRBJ2-3	TGTGCCAGCAGCTTCGGATTGACTGCGACTAGCACAGATACGCAGTATTTT	CASSFGLTATSTDTQYF
TRBV2	TRBD1	.	TRBJ2-1	TGTGCCAGCAGCTTTACTGTGGGACAGGAGCAGTTCTTC	CASSFTVGQEQFF
TRBV6-1	.	many	TRBJ2-1	TGTGCCAGCAGGCCGCAGGGGAACAATGAGCAGTTCTTC	CASRPQGNNEQFF
TRBV7-2	TRBD1	many	TRBJ1-5	TGTGCCAGCAGCAAGACAGGGGGCTTAGAGCCCCAGCATTTT	CASSKTGGLEPQHF
TRBV28	TRBD1	many	TRBJ2-7	TGTGCCAGCACCGTGACAGGGGAAGTTTACGAGCAGTACTTC	CASTVTGEVYEQYF
TRBV7-3	.	.	TRBJ2-7	TGTGCCAGCAGCTTACCAGGGTCGGGAGCCTACGAGCAGTACTTC	CASSLPGSGAYEQYF
TRBV29-1	TRBD2	.	TRBJ2-5	TGCAGCGCCGTGACTAGCGGAGAAGAGACCCAGTACTTC	CSAVTSGEETQYF